This TCR beta chain came from a study of blood T cell repertoires in COVID-19. Background on the study: Samples taken during acute and convalescent COVID-19 were collected in the United States, Italy and Spain.

TCRdb's table, derived via immunoSEQ multiplex PCR, lists solely in-frame clones and lacks some. The sample lists 200,000 to 250,000 clones; more than 70% were seen once. Losses at the gene ends were 0 bases for V and 2 bases for J; bases not matched to a gene: 0. The germline gives CDR1 MNHEY, CDR2 SVGAGI. This CDR3 region has 15 residues. Sequencing was carried out using peripheral blood. The rearrangement joins TRBV6-5 to TRBJ2-1, with 8 bases lining up with TRBD1. The source is a man aged 50-59 years with COVID-19, enrolled during active disease. Here the CDR3 DNA reads TGTGCCAGCAGTTACTCGACAGGGGCCTACAATGAGCAGTTCTTC. It translates to CASSYSTGAYNEQFF.